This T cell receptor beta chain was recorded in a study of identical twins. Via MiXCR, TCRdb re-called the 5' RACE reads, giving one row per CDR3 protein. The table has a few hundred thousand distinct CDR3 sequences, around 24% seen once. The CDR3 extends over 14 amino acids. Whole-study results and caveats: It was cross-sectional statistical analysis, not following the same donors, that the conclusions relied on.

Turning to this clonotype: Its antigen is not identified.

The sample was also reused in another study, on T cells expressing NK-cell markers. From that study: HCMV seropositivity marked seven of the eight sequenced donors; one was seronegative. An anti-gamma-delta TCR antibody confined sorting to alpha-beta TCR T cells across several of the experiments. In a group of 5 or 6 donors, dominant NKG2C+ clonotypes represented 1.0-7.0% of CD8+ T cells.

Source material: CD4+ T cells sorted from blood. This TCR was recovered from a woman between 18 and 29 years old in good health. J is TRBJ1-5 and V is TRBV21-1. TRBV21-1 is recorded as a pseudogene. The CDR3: CASSKGDSNQPQHF. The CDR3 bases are TGTGCCAGCAGCAAAGGGGATAGCAATCAGCCCCAGCATTTT.